These T cell receptor beta chains were read from a single sample in a study of blood T cell repertoires in COVID-19. Sequenced by immunoSEQ multiplex PCR; TCRdb stores in-frame clones only, minus some. The sample has approximately 170,000 clones, roughly four fifths seen once. The sequenced sample consisted of peripheral blood. The receptors derive from a man between 60 and 70 years old with active or convalescent COVID-19. Each CDR3 is given without its conserved first and last residue. Fields, in order: J gene, clone size, V gene, CDR3 protein. Only part of the rows carry a size: once, few, many, or a class if the clone is expanded.

TRBJ2-2,NA,TRBV9,ASSAGPGELF
TRBJ2-1,few,TRBV25-1,ASSESGVRLNEQF
TRBJ2-7,NA,TRBV28,ASSGKTSIYYEQY
TRBJ2-3,once,TRBV28,ASSDSGGRGDTQY
TRBJ2-6,NA,TRBV4-1,ASSPTEGQGAAGANVLT
TRBJ1-3,NA,TRBV2,ASEGQGADTIY
TRBJ2-7,NA,TRBV6-5,ASSTPTGNYEQY
TRBJ2-1,few,TRBV5-1,ASSPGTSLIDNEQF
TRBJ2-2,NA,TRBV27,ASSPGQGFRELF
TRBJ2-1,few,TRBV2,ASTPQPGGGNEQF
TRBJ2-7,NA,TRBV3-1/TRBV3-2,ASSQSDRDNEQY
TRBJ2-5,few,TRBV7-8,ASSPGGLAETQY
TRBJ2-7,NA,TRBV19,ASSGAGGGYEQY
TRBJ2-2,NA,TRBV4-2,ASSQGGLAPGELF
TRBJ1-6,once,TRBV14,ASSQDSGTYNSPLH
TRBJ2-5,NA,TRBV6-5,ASSYVDSRATQY
TRBJ1-1,few,TRBV11-2,ASSPGTGVITEAF
TRBJ1-2,NA,TRBV6-2/TRBV6-3,ASSHAGQGNYGYT
TRBJ2-2,once,TRBV5-1,ASTQQGELTGELF
TRBJ2-7,NA,TRBV5-4,ASSLERTGKDEQY
TRBJ2-4,once,TRBV11-2,ASSLSPGGQNIQY
TRBJ2-7,NA,TRBV4-2,ASSGMTSGDYEQY
TRBJ1-1,NA,TRBV9,ASSAEDNTEAF
TRBJ2-7,NA,TRBV7-9,ASSLVGNYEQY
TRBJ2-3,NA,TRBV5-4,ASSLSGQGSTDTQY
TRBJ1-1,NA,TRBV18,ASSPKGGTEAF
TRBJ2-5,NA,TRBV28,ASSNTGRGNQETQY
TRBJ2-3,NA,TRBV10-3,AIKPGLATKDTQY
TRBJ2-1,few,TRBV19,ASSILGDEQF
TRBJ2-2,NA,TRBV11-2,ASSPRLGGAATGELF
TRBJ2-2,NA,TRBV19,ASSIGGAGELF
TRBJ1-5,NA,TRBV7-9,ASSLGAGASGPQH
TRBJ1-3,NA,TRBV6-6,ASSRGQGGVSGNTIY